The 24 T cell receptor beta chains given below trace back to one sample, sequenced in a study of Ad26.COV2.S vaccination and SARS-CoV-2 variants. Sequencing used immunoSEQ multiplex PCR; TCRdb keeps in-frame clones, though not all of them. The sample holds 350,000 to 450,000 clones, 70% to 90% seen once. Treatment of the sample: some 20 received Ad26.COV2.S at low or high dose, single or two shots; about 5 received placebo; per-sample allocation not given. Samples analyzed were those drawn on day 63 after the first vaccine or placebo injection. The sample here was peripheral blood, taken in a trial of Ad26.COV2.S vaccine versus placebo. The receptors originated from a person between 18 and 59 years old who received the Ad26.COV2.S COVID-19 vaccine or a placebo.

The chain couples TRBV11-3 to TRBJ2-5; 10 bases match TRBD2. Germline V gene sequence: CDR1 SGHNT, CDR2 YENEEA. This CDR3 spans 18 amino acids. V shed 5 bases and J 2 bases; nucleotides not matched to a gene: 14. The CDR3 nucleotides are TGTGCCAGCAGCCCCGGGGGGTCTAGCGGGGGATCTCAAGAGACCCAGTACTTC. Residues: CASSPGGSSGGSQETQYF. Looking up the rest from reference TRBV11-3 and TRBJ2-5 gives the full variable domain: EAGVVQSPRYKIIEKKQPVAFWCNPISGHNTLYWYLQNLGQGPELLIRYENEEAVDDSQLPKDRFSAERLKGVDSTLKIQPAELGDSAVYLCASSPGGSSGGSQETQYFGPGTRLLVL.

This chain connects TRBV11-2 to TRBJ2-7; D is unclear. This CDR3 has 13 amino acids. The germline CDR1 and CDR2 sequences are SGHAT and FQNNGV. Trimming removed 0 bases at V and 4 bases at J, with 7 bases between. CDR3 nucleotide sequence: TGTGCCAGCAGCTTAGACAGGTATTACGAGCAGTACTTC. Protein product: CASSLDRYYEQYF. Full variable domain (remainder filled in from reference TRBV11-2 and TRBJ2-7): EAGVAQSPRYKIIEKRQSVAFWCNPISGHATLYWYQQILGQGPKLLIQFQNNGVVDDSQLPKDRFSAERLKGVDSTLKIQPAKLEDSAVYLCASSLDRYYEQYFGPGTRLTVT.

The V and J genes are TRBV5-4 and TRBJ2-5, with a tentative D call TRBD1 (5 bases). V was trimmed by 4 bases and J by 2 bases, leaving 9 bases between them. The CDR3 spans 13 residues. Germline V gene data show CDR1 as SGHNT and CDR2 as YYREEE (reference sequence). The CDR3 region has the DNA TGTGCCAGCAGCATGGGGCTTCAAGAGACCCAGTACTTC. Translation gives CASSMGLQETQYF.

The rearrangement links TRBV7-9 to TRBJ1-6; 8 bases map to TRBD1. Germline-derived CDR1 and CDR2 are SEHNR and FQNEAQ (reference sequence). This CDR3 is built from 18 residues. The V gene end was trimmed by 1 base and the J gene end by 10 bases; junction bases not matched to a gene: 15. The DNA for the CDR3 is TGTGCCAGCAGCTTAGTATCATTGGCAGGGGGCCGACCATCACCCCTCCACTTT. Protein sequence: CASSLVSLAGGRPSPLHF.

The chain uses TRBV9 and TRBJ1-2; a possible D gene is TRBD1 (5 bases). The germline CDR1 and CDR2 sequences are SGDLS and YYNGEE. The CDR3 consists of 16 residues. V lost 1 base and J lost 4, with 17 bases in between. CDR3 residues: CASSVSSGGDGYGYTF. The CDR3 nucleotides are TGTGCCAGCAGCGTAAGTTCGGGTGGGGACGGCTATGGCTACACCTTC.

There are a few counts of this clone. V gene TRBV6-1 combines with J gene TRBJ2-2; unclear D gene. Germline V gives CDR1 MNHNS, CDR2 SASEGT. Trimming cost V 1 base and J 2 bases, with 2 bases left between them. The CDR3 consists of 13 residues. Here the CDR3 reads CASSEGNTGELFF. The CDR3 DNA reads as TGTGCCAGCAGTGAAGGCAACACCGGGGAGCTGTTTTTT.

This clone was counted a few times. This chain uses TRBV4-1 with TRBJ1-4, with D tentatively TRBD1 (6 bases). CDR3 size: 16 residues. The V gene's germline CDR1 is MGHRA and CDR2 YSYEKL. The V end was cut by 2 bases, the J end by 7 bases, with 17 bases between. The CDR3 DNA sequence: TGCGCCAGCAGCCAAAAACAGGGCCGGCTAGGTGAAAAACTGTTTTTT. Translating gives CASSQKQGRLGEKLFF.

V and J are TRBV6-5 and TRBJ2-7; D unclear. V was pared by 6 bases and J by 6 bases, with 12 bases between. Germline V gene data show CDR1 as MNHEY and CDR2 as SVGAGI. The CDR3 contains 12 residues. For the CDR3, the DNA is TGTGCCAGCAGCCGCGATTGGGCCGAGCAGTACTTC. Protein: CASSRDWAEQYF.

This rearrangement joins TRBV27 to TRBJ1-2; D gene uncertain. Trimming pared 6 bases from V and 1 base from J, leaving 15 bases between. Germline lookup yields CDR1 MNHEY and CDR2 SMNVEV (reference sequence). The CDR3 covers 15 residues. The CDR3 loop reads CASSRKARDNYGYTF. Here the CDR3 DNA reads TGTGCCAGCAGCCGAAAAGCCCGGGATAACTATGGCTACACCTTC.

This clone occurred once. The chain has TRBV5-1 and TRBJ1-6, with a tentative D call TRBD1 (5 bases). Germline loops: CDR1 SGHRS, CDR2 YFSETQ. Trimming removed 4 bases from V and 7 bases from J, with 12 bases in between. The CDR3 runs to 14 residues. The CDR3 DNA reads TGCGCCAGCAGCCAGGGACCGGGGAATTCACCCCTCCACTTT. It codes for CASSQGPGNSPLHF.

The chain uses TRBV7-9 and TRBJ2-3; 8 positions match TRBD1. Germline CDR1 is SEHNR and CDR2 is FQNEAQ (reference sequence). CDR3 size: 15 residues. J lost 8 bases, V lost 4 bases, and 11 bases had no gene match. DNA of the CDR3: TGTGCCAGCAGCTCCGGGACAGGAGTTCAAGTTACGCAGTATTTT. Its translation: CASSSGTGVQVTQYF.

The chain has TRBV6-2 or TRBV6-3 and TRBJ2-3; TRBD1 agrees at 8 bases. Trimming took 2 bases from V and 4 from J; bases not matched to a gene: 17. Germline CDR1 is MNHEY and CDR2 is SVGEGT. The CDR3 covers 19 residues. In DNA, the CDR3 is TGTGCCAGCAGTTACCCTTTGGGACAGGCGCTTCTGGGGTCAGATACGCAGTATTTT. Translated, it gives CASSYPLGQALLGSDTQYF.

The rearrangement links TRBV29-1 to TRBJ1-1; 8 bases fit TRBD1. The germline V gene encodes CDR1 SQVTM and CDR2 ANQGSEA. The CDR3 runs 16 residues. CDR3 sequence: CTKPLRTGSPITEAFF. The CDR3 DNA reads TGCACGAAACCCTTAAGGACAGGGTCCCCTATAACTGAAGCTTTCTTT.

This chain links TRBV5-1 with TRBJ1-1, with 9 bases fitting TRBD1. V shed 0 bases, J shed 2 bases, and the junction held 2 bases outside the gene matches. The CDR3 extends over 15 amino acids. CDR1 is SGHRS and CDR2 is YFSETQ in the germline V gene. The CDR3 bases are TGCGCCAGCAGCTTGGAGACAGGGGGTAACACTGAAGCTTTCTTT. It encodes CASSLETGGNTEAFF.

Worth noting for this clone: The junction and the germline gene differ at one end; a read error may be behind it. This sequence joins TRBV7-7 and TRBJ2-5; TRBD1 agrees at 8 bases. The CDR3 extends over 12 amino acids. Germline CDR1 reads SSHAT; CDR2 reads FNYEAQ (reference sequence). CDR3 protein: CASSLDRGPQYF. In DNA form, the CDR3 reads TGTGCTAGCAGCTTAGACAGGGGACCCCAGTACTTC. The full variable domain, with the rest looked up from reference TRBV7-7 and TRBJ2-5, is GAGVSQSPRYKVTKRGQDVTLRCDPISSHATLYWYQQALGQGPEFLTYFNYEAQPDKSGLPSDRFSAERPEGSISTLTIQRTEQRDSAMYRCASSLDRGPQYFGPGTRLLVL.

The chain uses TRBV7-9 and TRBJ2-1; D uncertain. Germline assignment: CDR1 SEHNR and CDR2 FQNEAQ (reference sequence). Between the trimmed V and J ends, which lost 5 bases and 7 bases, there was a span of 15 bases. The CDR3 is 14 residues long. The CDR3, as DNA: TGTGCCAGCAGCCGAGATACGAGGTCTAATGAGCAGTTCTTC. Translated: CASSRDTRSNEQFF.

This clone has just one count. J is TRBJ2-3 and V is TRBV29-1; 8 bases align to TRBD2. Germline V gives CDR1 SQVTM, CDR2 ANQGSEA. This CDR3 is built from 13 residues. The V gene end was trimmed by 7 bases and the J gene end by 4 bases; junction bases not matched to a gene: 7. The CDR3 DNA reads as TGCAGCGGGGGCGGGAGGCTTGCAGATACGCAGTATTTT. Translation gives CSGGGRLADTQYF.

The CDR3 coding sequence is TGCGCCAGCAGGACTAACCCCCAAGAGACCCAGTACTTC. Amino acids: CASRTNPQETQYF. The chain is built from TRBV5-1 and TRBJ2-5; a possible D gene is TRBD2 (5 bases). CDR1 is SGHRS and CDR2 is YFSETQ in the germline V gene. V shed 5 bases and J shed 1 base, with 9 bases lying between them. The CDR3 is 13 residues long.

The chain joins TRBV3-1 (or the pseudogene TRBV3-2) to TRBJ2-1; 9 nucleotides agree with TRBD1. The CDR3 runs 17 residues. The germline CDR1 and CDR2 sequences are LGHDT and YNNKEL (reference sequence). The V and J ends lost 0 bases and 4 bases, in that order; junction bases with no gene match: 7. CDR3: CASSQETWGTGYNEQFF. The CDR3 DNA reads TGTGCCAGCAGCCAAGAAACGTGGGGGACAGGGTACAATGAGCAGTTCTTC.

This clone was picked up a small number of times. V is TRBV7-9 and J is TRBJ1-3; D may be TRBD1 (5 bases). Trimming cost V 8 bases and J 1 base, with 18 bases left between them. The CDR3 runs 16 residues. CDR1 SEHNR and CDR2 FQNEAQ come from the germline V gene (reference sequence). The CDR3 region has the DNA TGTGCCAGCCAGACAGAGTTTGGAGCTTCTGGAAACACCATATATTTT. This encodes CASQTEFGASGNTIYF.

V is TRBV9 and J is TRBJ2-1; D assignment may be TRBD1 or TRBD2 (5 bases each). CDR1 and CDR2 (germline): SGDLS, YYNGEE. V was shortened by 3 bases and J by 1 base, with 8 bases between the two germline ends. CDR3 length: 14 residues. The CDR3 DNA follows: TGTGCCAGCAGCGGGGACGGGTCCTACAATGAGCAGTTCTTC. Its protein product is CASSGDGSYNEQFF.

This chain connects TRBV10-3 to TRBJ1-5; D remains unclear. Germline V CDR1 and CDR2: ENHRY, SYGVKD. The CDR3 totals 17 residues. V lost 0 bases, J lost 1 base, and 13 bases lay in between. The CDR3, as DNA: TGTGCCATCAGTGAGTCAGATCTGTATCTCAGCAATCAGCCCCAGCATTTT. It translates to CAISESDLYLSNQPQHF.

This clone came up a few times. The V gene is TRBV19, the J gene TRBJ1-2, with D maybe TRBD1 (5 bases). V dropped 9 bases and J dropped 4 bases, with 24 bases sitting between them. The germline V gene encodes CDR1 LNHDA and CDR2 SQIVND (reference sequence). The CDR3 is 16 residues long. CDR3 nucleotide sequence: TGTGCCAGCGCTTCCTGGGTAGGGGAAGGGGTCTATGGCTACACCTTC. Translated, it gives CASASWVGEGVYGYTF. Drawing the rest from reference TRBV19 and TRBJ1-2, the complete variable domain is DGGITQSPKYLFRKEGQNVTLSCEQNLNHDAMYWYRQDPGQGLRLIYYSQIVNDFQKGDIAEGYSVSREKKESFPLTVTSAQKNPTAFYLCASASWVGEGVYGYTFGSGTRLTVV.

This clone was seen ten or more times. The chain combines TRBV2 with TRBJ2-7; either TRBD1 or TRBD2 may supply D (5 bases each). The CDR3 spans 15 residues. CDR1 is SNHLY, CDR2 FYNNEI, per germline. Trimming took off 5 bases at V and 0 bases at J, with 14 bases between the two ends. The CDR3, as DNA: TGTGCCAGCAGTTATACCGGGGCCAGCTCCTACGAGCAGTACTTC. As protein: CASSYTGASSYEQYF.